The sequence of this T cell receptor (beta chain) was determined in a study of cytomegalovirus exposure and HLA in healthy donors. The length of the CDR3 is 12 residues. V lost 0 bases, J lost 8 bases, and 6 bases lay in between. Germline-derived CDR1 and CDR2 are MGHDK and SYGVNS. With 60 Vbeta and 13 Jbeta primers, the PCR was carried out. Sequencing used immunoSEQ multiplex PCR; TCRdb keeps in-frame clones, though not all of them. Of 95,000 to 100,000 clones in the sample, roughly 80% were seen once. The source is a man aged 35 to 55 in good health and CMV-seronegative. What was sequenced was PBMCs. J is TRBJ2-3 and V is TRBV25-1; D not certain. The CDR3: CASSEYSGTQYF. In DNA form, the CDR3 reads TGTGCCAGCAGTGAATATTCCGGTACGCAGTATTTT.